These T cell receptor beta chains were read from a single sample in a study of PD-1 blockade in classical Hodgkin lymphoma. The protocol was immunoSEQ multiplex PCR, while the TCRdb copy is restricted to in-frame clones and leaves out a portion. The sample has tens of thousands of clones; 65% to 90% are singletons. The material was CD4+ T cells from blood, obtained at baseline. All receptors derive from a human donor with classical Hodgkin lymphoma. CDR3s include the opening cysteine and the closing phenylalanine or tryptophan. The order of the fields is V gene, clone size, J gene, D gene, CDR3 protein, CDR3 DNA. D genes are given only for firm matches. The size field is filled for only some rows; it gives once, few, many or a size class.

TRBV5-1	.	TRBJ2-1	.	CASSFDKLRFF	TGCGCCAGCAGCTTCGATAAGCTGCGGTTCTTC
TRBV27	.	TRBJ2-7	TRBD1	CASRRTGDEQYF	TGTGCCAGCAGGAGGACAGGGGACGAGCAGTACTTC
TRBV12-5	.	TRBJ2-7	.	CASGSGLIHEQYF	TGTGCTAGTGGTTCCGGACTAATCCACGAGCAGTACTTC
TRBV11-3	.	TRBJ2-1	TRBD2	CASSFGGSSNEQFF	TGTGCCAGCAGCTTTGGCGGGAGCTCCAATGAGCAGTTCTTC
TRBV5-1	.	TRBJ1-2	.	CASSLVGDYGYTF	TGCGCCAGCAGCTTGGTAGGGGACTATGGCTACACCTTC
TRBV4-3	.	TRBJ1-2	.	CASSQDMSHPLWGGPGGYTF	TGCGCCAGCAGCCAAGATATGAGTCACCCCCTTTGGGGGGGTCCGGGAGGCTACACCTTC
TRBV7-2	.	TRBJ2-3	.	CASSFSTDTQYF	TGTGCCAGCAGTTTTAGCACAGATACGCAGTATTTT
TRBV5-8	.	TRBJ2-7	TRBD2	CASSGGLAGVAYEQYF	TGTGCCAGCAGCGGGGGACTAGCGGGAGTCGCCTACGAGCAGTACTTC
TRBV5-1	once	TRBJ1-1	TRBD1	CASRYIQGEATEAFF	TGCGCCAGCAGGTATATACAGGGGGAGGCCACTGAAGCTTTCTTT
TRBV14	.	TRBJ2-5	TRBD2	CASSQVRRWLAGQETQYF	TGTGCCAGCAGCCAAGTGCGTCGGTGGCTAGCGGGACAAGAGACCCAGTACTTC
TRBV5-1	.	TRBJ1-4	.	CASSLTGKGEKLFF	TGCGCCAGCAGCTTGACAGGGAAGGGTGAAAAACTGTTTTTT
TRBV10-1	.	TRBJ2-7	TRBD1	CASSADRGWEQYF	TGCGCCAGCAGTGCGGACAGGGGGTGGGAGCAGTACTTC
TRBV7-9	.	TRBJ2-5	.	CASSLNRIRQETQYF	TGTGCCAGCAGCTTAAATCGGATCAGACAAGAGACCCAGTACTTC
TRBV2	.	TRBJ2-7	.	CASRPSGAGYEQYF	TGTGCCAGCAGACCCTCGGGGGCGGGGTACGAGCAGTACTTC
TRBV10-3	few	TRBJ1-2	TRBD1	CAISDSGQGANRIVYGYTF	TGTGCCATCAGTGATTCGGGACAGGGGGCAAATCGGATAGTTTATGGCTACACCTTC
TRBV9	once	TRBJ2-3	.	CASTGGLGTDTQYF	TGTGCCAGCACTGGAGGGCTGGGCACAGATACGCAGTATTTT
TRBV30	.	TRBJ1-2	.	CAWSYINYGYTF	TGTGCCTGGTCGTACATTAACTATGGCTACACCTTC
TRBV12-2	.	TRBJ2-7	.	CASRLAYPDTSYEQYF	TGTGCAAGTCGCTTAGCCTACCCCGACACATCCTACGAGCAGTACTTC
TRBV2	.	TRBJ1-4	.	CASSYGATNEKLFF	TGTGCCAGCAGTTACGGAGCAACTAATGAAAAACTGTTTTTT
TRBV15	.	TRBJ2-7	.	CATSNQGNEQYF	TGTGCCACCAGCAACCAGGGGAACGAGCAGTACTTC
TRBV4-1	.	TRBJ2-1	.	CASSHPPIGRSSYNEQFF	TGCGCCAGCAGCCACCCTCCAATCGGGCGTTCATCCTACAATGAGCAGTTCTTC
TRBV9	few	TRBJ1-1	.	CASSPGRLTEAFF	TGTGCCAGCAGCCCTGGACGACTCACTGAAGCTTTCTTT
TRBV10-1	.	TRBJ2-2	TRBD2	CASSGFGLAGDTGELFF	TGCGCCAGCAGCGGTTTCGGGCTGGCGGGAGACACCGGGGAGCTGTTTTTT
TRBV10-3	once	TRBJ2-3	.	CAISEWGTVATDTQYF	TGTGCCATCAGTGAGTGGGGGACGGTGGCGACAGATACGCAGTATTTT
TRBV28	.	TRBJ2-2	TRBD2	CASSLFQRENTGELFF	TGTGCCAGCAGTTTATTTCAGCGGGAGAACACCGGGGAGCTGTTTTTT